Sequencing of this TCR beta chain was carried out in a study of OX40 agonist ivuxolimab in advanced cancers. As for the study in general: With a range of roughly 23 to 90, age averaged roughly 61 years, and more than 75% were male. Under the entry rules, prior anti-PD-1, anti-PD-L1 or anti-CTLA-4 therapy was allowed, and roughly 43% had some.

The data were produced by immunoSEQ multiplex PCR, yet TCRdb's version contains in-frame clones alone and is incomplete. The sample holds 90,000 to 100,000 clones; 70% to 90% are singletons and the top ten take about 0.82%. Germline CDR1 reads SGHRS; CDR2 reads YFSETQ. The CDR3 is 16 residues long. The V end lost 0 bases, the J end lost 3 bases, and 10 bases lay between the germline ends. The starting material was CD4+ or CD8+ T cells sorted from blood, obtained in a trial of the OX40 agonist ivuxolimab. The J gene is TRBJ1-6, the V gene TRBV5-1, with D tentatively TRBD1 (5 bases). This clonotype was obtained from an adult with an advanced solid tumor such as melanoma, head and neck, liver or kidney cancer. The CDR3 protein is CASSLDPGHYNSPLHF. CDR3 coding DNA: TGCGCCAGCAGCTTGGATCCAGGGCACTATAATTCACCCCTCCACTTT.